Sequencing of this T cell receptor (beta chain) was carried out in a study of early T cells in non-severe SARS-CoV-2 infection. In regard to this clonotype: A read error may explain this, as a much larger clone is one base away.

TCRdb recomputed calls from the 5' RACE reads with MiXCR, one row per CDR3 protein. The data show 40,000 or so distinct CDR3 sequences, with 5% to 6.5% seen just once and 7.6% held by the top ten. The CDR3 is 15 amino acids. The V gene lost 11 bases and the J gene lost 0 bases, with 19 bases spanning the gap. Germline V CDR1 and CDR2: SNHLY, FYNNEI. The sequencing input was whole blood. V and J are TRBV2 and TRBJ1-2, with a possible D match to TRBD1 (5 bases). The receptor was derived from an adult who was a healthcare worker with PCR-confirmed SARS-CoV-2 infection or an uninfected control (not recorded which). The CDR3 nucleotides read TGTGCCCTCGGCTTCGGGGGTATCACTAACTATGGCTACACCTTC. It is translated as CALGFGGITNYGYTF.